What follows are 5 T cell receptor beta chains derived from one specimen sequenced in a study of blood T cell repertoires in COVID-19. Clones were read by immunoSEQ multiplex PCR, and TCRdb kept only the in-frame ones, dropping some. Here the sample spans 100,000 to 150,000 clones, roughly 80% being singletons. The sequenced sample was peripheral blood. All receptors come from an elderly man with COVID-19, enrolled during active disease.

This clone has more than one count but fewer than ten. The gene calls are TRBV3-1 (or the pseudogene TRBV3-2) and TRBJ2-1; TRBD2 matches at 8 bases. This CDR3 has 20 amino acids. V trimming: 4 bases; J trimming: 7 bases; junction bases outside the gene matches: 24. Germline CDR1 reads LGHDT; CDR2 reads YNNKEL (reference sequence). CDR3 sequence (DNA): TGTGCCAGCAGCCCCGATCGGACGAGACTAGCGTATGCCCCTACGAATGAGCAGTTCTTC. Translating it yields CASSPDRTRLAYAPTNEQFF.

CDR3 DNA: TGTGCCAGCAGCACCCCGGGACAGGGGGACTATGGCTACACCTTC. This translates into CASSTPGQGDYGYTF. The rearrangement links TRBV28 to TRBJ1-2; TRBD1 matches 11 bases. V was clipped by 6 bases and J by 3 bases; unmatched bases: 6. Germline V lookup: CDR1 MDHEN, CDR2 SYDVKM. This CDR3 is built from 15 residues.

The genes are TRBV7-2 and TRBJ1-2; D is perhaps TRBD1 (6 bases). V lost 4 bases to trimming and J lost 5 bases, with 11 bases between them. The germline V gene has CDR1 SGHTA and CDR2 FQGNSA. The CDR3 is 13 residues long. DNA for the CDR3: TGTGCCAGCAGCTCTCAGGGGTTATATGGCTACACCTTC. It yields the protein CASSSQGLYGYTF.

The rearrangement joins TRBV5-1 to TRBJ2-1; TRBD2 aligns across 11 bases. Germline V gives CDR1 SGHRS, CDR2 YFSETQ. V shed 5 bases, J shed 7 bases, and the junction held 8 bases outside the gene matches. The CDR3 length is 15 residues. CDR3 in DNA: TGCGCCAGCAGGGAAGGGTCTAGCGGGAGGAATGAGCAGTTCTTC. This codes for CASREGSSGRNEQFF.

The chain carries TRBV6-5 and TRBJ1-1; the D is unclear. This CDR3 region has 12 residues. The ends were cut back, 6 bases at V and 7 bases at J, with 12 bases in the middle. CDR1 is MNHEY and CDR2 is SVGAGI in the germline V gene. The CDR3 loop is CASSEIPYEAFF. CDR3 sequence (DNA): TGTGCCAGCAGCGAGATACCTTATGAAGCTTTCTTT.